Shown below are 25 T cell receptor beta chains from a single sample sequenced in a study of blood T cell repertoires in COVID-19. Sequencing was performed with immunoSEQ multiplex PCR; in TCRdb, only in-frame clones are kept and a portion is missing. The table has fewer than 150,000 clones, around nine tenths seen once. Source material: peripheral blood. These TCRs come from a woman in her 50s with active or convalescent COVID-19.

This rearrangement joins TRBV28 to TRBJ2-7; no firm D call. There are 15 residues in the CDR3. The germline CDR1 and CDR2 sequences are MDHEN and SYDVKM. V lost 6 bases and J 1 base, leaving 16 bases between the germline ends. This chain's CDR3 is CASSSPVGVSYEQYF. CDR3 bases: TGTGCCAGCAGCTCCCCGGTGGGCGTATCCTACGAGCAGTACTTC.

This clone has more than one count but fewer than ten. The V call is TRBV11-2, the J call TRBJ1-4; tentatively, D is TRBD1 (5 bases). Germline V gives CDR1 SGHAT, CDR2 FQNNGV. The CDR3 loop spans 13 amino acids. Trimming took off 2 bases at V and 6 bases at J, with 7 bases between the two ends. CDR3 protein: CASSLQGYEKLFF. The CDR3 DNA reads TGTGCCAGCAGCTTACAGGGTTATGAAAAACTGTTTTTT.

The chain links TRBV5-6 to TRBJ1-2; TRBD1 matches 9 bases. The germline V gene has CDR1 SGHDT and CDR2 YYEEEE. V lost 4 bases and J lost 8; bases outside the gene matches: 12. This CDR3 is built from 15 residues. The CDR3 loop reads CASSVIQGAGVGYTF. The DNA of the CDR3 is TGTGCCAGCAGCGTGATACAGGGGGCTGGAGTAGGCTACACCTTC. Full variable domain (outside the CDR3, taken from reference TRBV5-6 and TRBJ1-2): DAGVTQSPTHLIKTRGQQVTLRCSPKSGHDTVSWYQQALGQGPQFIFQYYEEEERQRGNFPDRFSGHQFPNYSSELNVNALLLGDSALYLCASSVIQGAGVGYTFGSGTRLTVV.

The chain has TRBV18 and TRBJ2-1; 11 nucleotides agree with TRBD2. This CDR3 has 14 residues. Germline V gene data show CDR1 as KGHSH and CDR2 as LQKENI. Germline trimming cut 6 bases from V and 6 bases from J; bases unmatched to any gene: 4. CDR3 residues: CASSVTSGSNEQFF. The CDR3 coding sequence is TGTGCCAGCTCGGTTACTAGCGGGAGCAATGAGCAGTTCTTC.

The rearrangement joins TRBV18 to TRBJ2-7, with TRBD1 matching 8 bases. CDR1 and CDR2 (germline): KGHSH, LQKENI. The junction had 10 bases not matched to a gene; V was cut back by 2 bases and J by 7 bases. This CDR3 has 15 residues. The CDR3, as DNA: TGTGCCAGCTCACCAGGGACAGGCTCGGTCGAGGAGCAGTACTTC. Its protein product is CASSPGTGSVEEQYF.

This clone was seen more than once but under ten times. This chain links TRBV7-9 with TRBJ1-1, with D perhaps matching TRBD1 (5 bases). Per germline, CDR1 SEHNR and CDR2 FQNEAQ (reference sequence). Trimming shortened V by 8 bases and J by 4 bases, and 17 bases separated the two germline ends. The CDR3 covers 14 residues. DNA of the CDR3: TGTGCCAGCGGCTCCAAGACGGGGGGCACTGAAGCTTTCTTT. Its translation is CASGSKTGGTEAFF. The full variable domain, completed using reference TRBV7-9 and TRBJ1-1, is DTGVSQNPRHKITKRGQNVTFRCDPISEHNRLYWYRQTLGQGPEFLTYFQNEAQLEKSRLLSDRFSAERPKGSFSTLEIQRTEQGDSAMYLCASGSKTGGTEAFFGQGTRLTVV.

V is TRBV5-4 and J is TRBJ1-6; the match to TRBD1 covers 7 bases. After removal of 4 bases from V and 6 bases from J, the junction contained 7 bases not matched to a gene. This CDR3 is built from 15 residues. Germline V gene sequence: CDR1 SGHNT, CDR2 YYREEE (reference sequence). The CDR3 DNA follows: TGTGCCAGCAGCCCGCAGGGGGAGACTAATTCACCCCTCCACTTT. Amino acid sequence: CASSPQGETNSPLHF.

The chain couples TRBV7-2 to TRBJ2-1, with D possibly being TRBD2 (6 bases). Germline CDR1 and CDR2: SGHTA and FQGNSA. Trimming shortened V by 5 bases and J by 15 bases, and 17 bases separated the two germline ends. CDR3 length equals 12 residues. CDR3 residues: CASSEDGRTRFF. DNA of the CDR3: TGTGCCAGCAGCGAAGACGGGAGAACCCGGTTCTTC.

There are a few counts of this clone. The chain uses TRBV6-5 and TRBJ2-7; D uncertain. Germline-derived CDR1 and CDR2 are MNHEY and SVGAGI. CDR3 length equals 12 residues. Trimming shortened V by 8 bases and J by 4 bases, and 12 bases separated the two germline ends. The CDR3 region is CASRRVAYEQYF. The CDR3 coding sequence is TGTGCCAGCCGCCGGGTGGCTTACGAGCAGTACTTC.

The chain uses TRBV12-5 and TRBJ2-5; 9 bases agree with TRBD2. Germline CDR1 LGHNT, CDR2 FRNRAP. Trimming removed 5 bases from V and 1 base from J; junction bases left unmatched: 17. The CDR3 has 19 residues. CDR3: CASGPKRPGSGRTQETQYF. CDR3 coding DNA: TGTGCTAGTGGTCCTAAGCGGCCGGGGAGCGGGAGGACCCAAGAGACCCAGTACTTC.

V is TRBV19 and J is TRBJ2-3; TRBD1 matches 8 bases. The V and J ends lost 5 bases and 6 bases, in that order; junction bases with no gene match: 7. There are 14 residues in the CDR3. In germline, CDR1 is LNHDA, CDR2 SQIVND (reference sequence). CDR3 DNA: TGTGCCAGTAGTCCTAGGACAGGGCGGGATACGCAGTATTTT. This encodes CASSPRTGRDTQYF. Based on the CDR3 plus reference TRBV19 and TRBJ2-3, the full variable domain is DGGITQSPKYLFRKEGQNVTLSCEQNLNHDAMYWYRQDPGQGLRLIYYSQIVNDFQKGDIAEGYSVSREKKESFPLTVTSAQKNPTAFYLCASSPRTGRDTQYFGPGTRLTVL.

The chain employs TRBV5-4 and TRBJ2-5, with TRBD2 matching over 16 bases. The CDR3 has 16 residues. The ends lost 1 base at V and 7 bases at J; junction bases unmatched: 4. The germline gives CDR1 SGHNT, CDR2 YYREEE (reference sequence). The CDR3 bases are TGTGCCAGCAGCTTGACCGGGACTAGCGGGAGGGGGACCCAGTACTTC. Residues: CASSLTGTSGRGTQYF.

The CDR3 protein is CATSMTGELFF. CDR3 bases: TGCGCCACGAGCATGACCGGGGAGCTGTTTTTT. The genes are TRBV5-1 and TRBJ2-2, with D uncertain. CDR1 is SGHRS, CDR2 YFSETQ, per germline. V lost 9 bases to trimming and J lost 5 bases, with 8 bases between them. This CDR3 comprises 11 residues.

The chain employs TRBV7-8 and TRBJ1-2; no firm D call. In germline, CDR1 is SGHVS, CDR2 FQNEAQ. Trimming cost V 5 bases and J 5 bases, with 12 bases left between them. This CDR3 is 13 amino acids long. CDR3 sequence (DNA): TGTGCCAGCAGCCTAAGAACAGTTTATGGCTACACCTTC. It is translated as CASSLRTVYGYTF. The full variable domain, rest sourced from reference TRBV7-8 and TRBJ1-2, is GAGVSQSPRYKVAKRGQDVALRCDPISGHVSLFWYQQALGQGPEFLTYFQNEAQLDKSGLPSDRFFAERPEGSVSTLKIQRTQQEDSAVYLCASSLRTVYGYTFGSGTRLTVV.

In its sample, this clone was seen once. The V and J genes are TRBV28 and TRBJ2-7; D unresolved. Germline V lookup: CDR1 MDHEN, CDR2 SYDVKM. V was trimmed by 4 bases and J by 3 bases, leaving 10 bases between them. The CDR3 extends over 13 amino acids. CDR3 protein: CASSSPTNYEQYF. The CDR3 DNA follows: TGTGCCAGCAGTTCCCCTACCAACTACGAGCAGTACTTC. Combining the CDR3 with reference TRBV28 and TRBJ2-7 gives the whole variable domain DVKVTQSSRYLVKRTGEKVFLECVQDMDHENMFWYRQDPGLGLRLIYFSYDVKMKEKGDIPEGYSVSREKKERFSLILESASTNQTSMYLCASSSPTNYEQYFGPGTRLTVT.

The genes are TRBV7-2 and TRBJ1-2, with a tentative D call TRBD1 (6 bases). Germline CDR1 SGHTA, CDR2 FQGNSA. The V end lost 4 bases, the J end lost 0 bases, and 15 bases lay between the germline ends. This CDR3 is 16 amino acids long. The CDR3 here is CASSSPPGQPNYGYTF. In DNA, the CDR3 is TGTGCCAGCAGCTCACCCCCGGGACAACCTAACTATGGCTACACCTTC. The full variable domain, with the rest looked up from reference TRBV7-2 and TRBJ1-2, is GAGVSQSPSNKVTEKGKDVELRCDPISGHTALYWYRQSLGQGLEFLIYFQGNSAPDKSGLPSDRFSAERTGGSVSTLTIQRTQQEDSAVYLCASSSPPGQPNYGYTFGSGTRLTVV.

The CDR3 here is CASRSGPQETQYF. DNA for the CDR3: TGTGCCAGCAGGAGCGGACCTCAGGAGACCCAGTACTTC. The V gene is TRBV12-3 or TRBV12-4, the J gene TRBJ2-5; perhaps TRBD2 as D (5 bases). V was cut by 6 bases and J by 5 bases, with 13 bases left in between. The CDR3 is 13 amino acids.

The V call is TRBV11-2, the J call TRBJ2-1; the match to TRBD2 covers 13 bases. The CDR3 consists of 18 residues. Germline V gives CDR1 SGHAT, CDR2 FQNNGV. V shed 4 bases, J shed 2 bases, and the junction held 8 bases outside the gene matches. CDR3 region: CASSSMQTSGRAYNEQFF. DNA for the CDR3: TGTGCCAGCAGCTCAATGCAAACTAGCGGGAGGGCCTACAATGAGCAGTTCTTC.

This rearrangement joins TRBV19 to TRBJ2-6; D is possibly TRBD1 (6 bases). V was shortened by 5 bases and J by 2 bases, with 13 bases between the two germline ends. Germline V CDR1 and CDR2: LNHDA, SQIVND (reference sequence). The CDR3 has 16 amino acids. The CDR3 nucleotides read TGTGCCAGTAGTCCGAGCAGGGGCCCTGGGGCCAACGTCCTGACTTTC. Protein: CASSPSRGPGANVLTF.

The chain carries TRBV13 and TRBJ1-2; TRBD1 aligns across 7 bases. The CDR3 consists of 15 residues. The germline V gene encodes CDR1 PRHDT and CDR2 FYEKMQ (reference sequence). J was trimmed by 2 bases and V by 3 bases; bases with no gene match: 6. CDR3 protein: CASSLDGQENYGYTF. The CDR3 DNA reads as TGTGCCAGCAGCTTGGACGGACAGGAGAACTATGGCTACACCTTC. The whole variable domain, remainder taken from reference TRBV13 and TRBJ1-2, is AAGVIQSPRHLIKEKRETATLKCYPIPRHDTVYWYQQGPGQDPQFLISFYEKMQSDKGSIPDRFSAQQFSDYHSELNMSSLELGDSALYFCASSLDGQENYGYTFGSGTRLTVV.

The chain uses TRBV29-1 and TRBJ2-7; 9 nucleotides align to TRBD2. The CDR3 runs 16 residues. Per germline, CDR1 SQVTM and CDR2 ANQGSEA. The V gene end was trimmed by 5 bases and the J gene end by 5 bases; junction bases not matched to a gene: 16. CDR3 loop: CSVKGMVSGSFDEQYF. CDR3 sequence (DNA): TGCAGCGTTAAAGGGATGGTTAGCGGGAGTTTCGACGAGCAGTACTTC.

This sequence joins TRBV7-2 and TRBJ2-3, with 8 bases fitting TRBD2. Germline-derived CDR1 and CDR2 are SGHTA and FQGNSA. V lost 5 bases, J lost 5 bases, and 12 bases stayed unmatched. CDR3 size: 16 residues. CDR3 in amino acids: CASSPQAGANLDTQYF. In DNA, the CDR3 is TGTGCCAGCAGCCCCCAAGCGGGAGCGAACTTAGATACGCAGTATTTT.

This chain uses TRBV9 with TRBJ2-2; D is uncertain. Trimming removed 0 bases from V and 8 bases from J, with 5 bases in between. The CDR3 spans 12 residues. CDR1 and CDR2 from the germline V gene are SGDLS and YYNGEE. The CDR3 sequence is CASSVVSGELFF. The CDR3 nucleotides are TGTGCCAGCAGCGTAGTTTCTGGGGAGCTGTTTTTT.

The chain has TRBV9 and TRBJ2-2; TRBD2 matches 9 bases. The CDR3 consists of 16 residues. Germline V gene sequence: CDR1 SGDLS, CDR2 YYNGEE. With 4 bases clipped from V and 5 bases from J, the junction kept 9 bases outside the gene matches. CDR3 in DNA: TGTGCCAGCAGCCCGGGACTAGCTCTCGGAACCGGGGAGCTGTTTTTT. Translating gives CASSPGLALGTGELFF.

The V call is TRBV6-2 or TRBV6-3, the J call TRBJ2-3, with 7 bases lining up with TRBD1. The V gene end was trimmed by 6 bases and the J gene end by 3 bases; junction bases not matched to a gene: 18. The CDR3 length is 18 residues. Germline V gene lookup returns CDR1 MNHEY and CDR2 SVGEGT. For the CDR3, the DNA is TGTGCCAGCAGCCCAGCCGGGACAGTAAACTATTGGACAGATACGCAGTATTTT. Translation: CASSPAGTVNYWTDTQYF.